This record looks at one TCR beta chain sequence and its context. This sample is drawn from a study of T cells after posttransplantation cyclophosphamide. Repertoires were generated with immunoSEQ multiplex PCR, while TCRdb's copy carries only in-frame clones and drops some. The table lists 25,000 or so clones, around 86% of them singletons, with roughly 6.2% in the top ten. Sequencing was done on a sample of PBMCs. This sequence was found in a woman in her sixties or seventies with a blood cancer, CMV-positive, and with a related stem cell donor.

The CDR3 region has the DNA TGTGCCAGCCGGCCGAATCCGGGACAGGGGACCACTGAAGCTTTCTTT. Its translation: CASRPNPGQGTTEAFF. This chain connects TRBV25-1 to TRBJ1-1; 10 positions match TRBD1. The CDR3 contains 16 residues. Germline-derived CDR1 and CDR2 are MGHDK and SYGVNS. V shed 8 bases, J shed 4 bases, and the junction held 13 bases outside the gene matches.